These 24 T cell receptor beta chains originate from one sample sequenced in a study of early T cells in non-severe SARS-CoV-2 infection (dated by TCRdb to the early 2020s). Preparation of the library involved 5' RACE. Sequencing relied on a NextSeq 500. The public reads were reprocessed in TCRdb via fastp at Q25 and MiXCR, keeping in-frame beta chains. Rows matching on CDR3 protein sequence are summarized as one entry with the most common DNA and genes. The sample has 55,000 to 75,000 distinct CDR3 sequences on record, 6% to 8.5% of them singletons. In total, the top ten clones hold 3% to 4% of the sample. Sample: whole blood. The source of these receptors is an adult who was a healthcare worker with PCR-confirmed SARS-CoV-2 infection or an uninfected control (not recorded which).

The chain employs TRBV7-6 and TRBJ2-7, with D unclear. V was shortened by 5 bases and J by 5 bases, with 13 bases between the two germline ends. This CDR3 is built from 13 residues. Per germline, CDR1 SGHVS and CDR2 FNYEAQ. In DNA form, the CDR3 reads TGTGCCAGCAGCCCCTTTACTGGGAACGAGCAGTACTTC. The encoded protein is CASSPFTGNEQYF. Full variable domain (missing parts from reference TRBV7-6 and TRBJ2-7): GAGVSQSPRYKVTKRGQDVALRCDPISGHVSLYWYRQALGQGPEFLTYFNYEAQQDKSGLPNDRFSAERPEGSISTLTIQRTEQRDSAMYRCASSPFTGNEQYFGPGTRLTVT.

The table lists this clonotype with many counts. The chain recombines TRBV7-9 with TRBJ2-7; weak D call: TRBD1 (6 bases). With 5 bases removed from V and 7 bases from J, the gap between germline ends came to 15 bases. CDR3 size: 13 residues. Germline V gives CDR1 SEHNR, CDR2 FQNEAQ (reference sequence). The CDR3 DNA reads as TGTGCCAGCAGCCCGCCCTCAAGGGGGGAGCAGTACTTC. Its translation: CASSPPSRGEQYF.

This clonotype was detected many times. This chain uses TRBV27 with TRBJ2-1; 8 bases fit TRBD2. Per germline, CDR1 MNHEY and CDR2 SMNVEV (reference sequence). The CDR3 has 14 amino acids. V shed 7 bases and J 9 bases; nucleotides not matched to a gene: 11. The CDR3: CASTWGSGKGEQFF. Written as DNA, the CDR3 is TGTGCCAGCACCTGGGGTAGCGGGAAAGGTGAGCAGTTCTTC.

This clonotype was counted many times. The chain couples TRBV12-3 or TRBV12-4 to TRBJ1-2; no clear D gene. This CDR3 has 13 amino acids. V gave up 5 bases and J gave up 6 bases, with 13 bases separating them. CDR3 in amino acids: CASSPLSGDGYTF. The CDR3 DNA sequence: TGTGCCAGCAGTCCCCTTTCTGGGGATGGCTACACCTTC.

The rearrangement joins TRBV28 to TRBJ1-6; the D gene is possibly TRBD1 (5 bases). CDR3 size: 14 residues. CDR1 is MDHEN, CDR2 SYDVKM, per germline. Between the trimmed V and J ends, which lost 7 bases and 13 bases, there was a span of 20 bases. DNA for the CDR3: TGTGCCAGCACAGGCGGGACGCGGGTTGGGCCCCTCCACTTT. It codes for CASTGGTRVGPLHF.

CDR3 in amino acids: CASSSGGGETQYF. The CDR3 region has the DNA TGTGCCAGCTCAAGCGGAGGGGGCGAGACCCAGTACTTC. This chain links TRBV18 with TRBJ2-5; D perhaps matches TRBD1 (7 bases). There are 13 residues in the CDR3. The V gene's germline CDR1 is KGHSH and CDR2 LQKENI. The ends were cut back, 5 bases at V and 5 bases at J, with 12 bases in the middle.

CDR3 DNA: TGTGCCAGCAGCTTAGCCTCACAAGAGACCCAGTACTTC. As protein: CASSLASQETQYF. The chain links TRBV7-9 to TRBJ2-5; no clear D gene. The CDR3 length is 13 residues. V dropped 0 bases and J dropped 2 bases, with 4 bases sitting between them. The V gene's germline CDR1 is SEHNR and CDR2 FQNEAQ (reference sequence).

V and J are TRBV11-2 and TRBJ1-1; tentatively, D is TRBD1 (5 bases). This CDR3 comprises 14 residues. V lost 5 bases to trimming and J lost 8 bases, with 18 bases between them. Germline-derived CDR1 and CDR2 are SGHAT and FQNNGV. The CDR3, as DNA: TGTGCCAGCAGCCGGGGGGTAGGGGACTCGGAAGCTTTCTTT. Translating it yields CASSRGVGDSEAFF.

In this sample, this clonotype turned up a few times. The chain uses TRBV28 and TRBJ2-7; 9 bases map to TRBD2. The CDR3 contains 14 residues. After removal of 6 bases from V and 3 bases from J, the junction contained 6 bases not matched to a gene. Germline lookup yields CDR1 MDHEN and CDR2 SYDVKM. CDR3 nucleotides: TGTGCCAGCAGGGATCTAGCGGGACGCTACGAGCAGTACTTC. As protein: CASRDLAGRYEQYF. Full variable domain (outside the CDR3, taken from reference TRBV28 and TRBJ2-7): DVKVTQSSRYLVKRTGEKVFLECVQDMDHENMFWYRQDPGLGLRLIYFSYDVKMKEKGDIPEGYSVSREKKERFSLILESASTNQTSMYLCASRDLAGRYEQYFGPGTRLTVT.

The table lists this clonotype with many counts. The rearrangement links TRBV6-2 or TRBV6-3 to TRBJ2-2; D call uncertain. Trimming removed 6 bases from V and 7 bases from J, with 18 bases in between. The CDR3 is made up of 15 amino acids. CDR1 MNHEY and CDR2 SVGEGT come from the germline V gene. CDR3 nucleotides: TGTGCCAGCAGCCTCTTTGATAGCCTCCGCGGGGAGCTGTTTTTT. Its protein product is CASSLFDSLRGELFF.

V is TRBV5-1 and J is TRBJ1-6; no firm D call. Trimming pared 0 bases from V and 5 bases from J, leaving 6 bases between. Germline V lookup: CDR1 SGHRS, CDR2 YFSETQ. This CDR3 contains 14 residues. Here the CDR3 DNA reads TGCGCCAGCAGCTTGGAACAGAATAATTCACCCCTCCACTTT. Residues: CASSLEQNNSPLHF.

This clonotype was counted ten times or more. The V call is TRBV13, the J call TRBJ2-3; D ambiguous. V was clipped by 5 bases and J by 4 bases, with 7 bases between them. CDR3 length: 12 amino acids. Germline assignment: CDR1 PRHDT and CDR2 FYEKMQ (reference sequence). The CDR3 region has the DNA TGTGCCAGCAGCCTAAGTTCAGATACGCAGTATTTT. Protein sequence: CASSLSSDTQYF.

There are many counts of this clonotype. This chain connects TRBV15 to TRBJ2-5; 7 nucleotides align to TRBD1. The CDR3 has 12 residues. Germline lookup yields CDR1 LNHNV and CDR2 YYDKDF (reference sequence). Trimming at V came to 9 bases and at J to 2 bases, leaving 3 bases not matched to a gene. The CDR3 nucleotides read TGTGCCACACGGGACAGACAAGAGACCCAGTACTTC. It codes for CATRDRQETQYF.

The V gene is TRBV7-9, the J gene TRBJ1-1; D perhaps matches TRBD1 (6 bases). This CDR3 region has 15 residues. The germline V gene encodes CDR1 SEHNR and CDR2 FQNEAQ (reference sequence). Trimming removed 3 bases at V and 10 bases at J, with 21 bases between. DNA for the CDR3: TGTGCCAGCAGCTTCCCAGGGGCGACCCGACAAGGAGCTTTCTTT. Translated: CASSFPGATRQGAFF.

This clonotype was observed many times. The chain carries TRBV2 and TRBJ2-7, with 9 positions matching TRBD2. The ends lost 7 bases at V and 2 bases at J; junction bases unmatched: 9. The germline V gene encodes CDR1 SNHLY and CDR2 FYNNEI. This CDR3 region has 15 residues. CDR3 residues: CASMNSGRDPYEQYF. The CDR3 coding sequence is TGTGCCAGCATGAATAGCGGGAGAGACCCCTACGAGCAGTACTTC. The full variable domain, rest sourced from reference TRBV2 and TRBJ2-7, is EPEVTQTPSHQVTQMGQEVILRCVPISNHLYFYWYRQILGQKVEFLVSFYNNEISEKSEIFDDQFSVERPDGSNFTLKIRSTKLEDSAMYFCASMNSGRDPYEQYFGPGTRLTVT.

This clonotype showed up many times. The chain links TRBV27 to TRBJ2-1; 12 bases align to TRBD2. The CDR3 has 14 amino acids. Germline V gene data show CDR1 as MNHEY and CDR2 as SMNVEV (reference sequence). Trimming removed 8 bases from V and 6 bases from J; junction bases left unmatched: 5. The CDR3 loop is CASRLAGDGNEQFF. CDR3 nucleotide sequence: TGTGCCAGCCGACTAGCGGGAGATGGCAATGAGCAGTTCTTC.

To note about this clonotype: A junction boundary mismatches the germline segment, possibly from a read error. The chain couples TRBV7-8 to TRBJ2-7, with D maybe TRBD2 (6 bases). Germline V gives CDR1 SGHVS, CDR2 FQNEAQ. This CDR3 region has 14 residues. CDR3 DNA: TGTGCCAGCAGCTTAGTAACTAGCTCCGACGAGCAGTACTTC. This encodes CASSLVTSSDEQYF.

This clonotype was found a few times. The chain uses TRBV2 and TRBJ2-4; no definite D call. V lost 3 bases, J lost 10 bases, and 7 bases lay in between. CDR1 and CDR2 from the germline V gene are SNHLY and FYNNEI. CDR3 size: 11 residues. CDR3 loop: CASSEVQIQYF. For the CDR3, the DNA is TGTGCCAGCAGTGAGGTTCAGATTCAGTACTTC.

V gene TRBV5-8 combines with J gene TRBJ2-3; the D is unclear. The ends were cut back, 9 bases at V and 4 bases at J, with 15 bases in the middle. Germline values: CDR1 SGHTS, CDR2 YDEGEE. The CDR3 extends over 13 amino acids. The CDR3 is CATESPLADTQYF. CDR3 coding DNA: TGTGCCACCGAATCACCCTTGGCAGATACGCAGTATTTT. Full variable domain (rest looked up from reference TRBV5-8 and TRBJ2-3): EAGVTQSPTHLIKTRGQQATLRCSPISGHTSVYWYQQALGLGLQFLLWYDEGEERNRGNFPPRFSGRQFPNYSSELNVNALELEDSALYLCATESPLADTQYFGPGTRLTVL.

The chain uses TRBV28 and TRBJ1-4, with 8 bases matching TRBD1. V was pared by 3 bases and J by 6 bases, with 3 bases of the junction left unmatched. Germline V lookup: CDR1 MDHEN, CDR2 SYDVKM. The length of the CDR3 is 14 residues. CDR3 in DNA: TGTGCCAGCAGTTTCAGGGGGCTTGATGAAAAACTGTTTTTT. Encoded protein: CASSFRGLDEKLFF.

The genes are TRBV5-1 and TRBJ2-3, with D uncertain. Trimming took 5 bases from V and 1 from J, leaving 8 bases between them. This CDR3 contains 13 residues. CDR1 SGHRS and CDR2 YFSETQ come from the germline V gene. The CDR3 region has the DNA TGCGCCAGCAGATCTGAGGGCACAGATACGCAGTATTTT. This gives the protein CASRSEGTDTQYF.

The table lists this clonotype with many counts. The chain is built from TRBV21-1 and TRBJ1-1; the table assigns TRBD1, which was not confirmed against the DNA. TRBV21-1 is listed as a pseudogene. The CDR3 totals 14 residues. The DNA of the CDR3 is TGTGCCAGCAAGGGAGATACTCACAGGGACAAAGCTTTCTTT. It yields the protein CASKGDTHRDKAFF.

This clonotype was seen more than once but under ten times. The chain's CDR3 is CASSYSGLAGVWEQYF. CDR3 DNA: TGTGCCAGCAGTTACTCGGGCCTAGCGGGAGTCTGGGAGCAGTACTTC. The chain has TRBV6-5 and TRBJ2-7; 10 bases line up with TRBD2. Looked up from germline, CDR1 is MNHEY and CDR2 is SVGAGI. V shed 0 bases, J shed 7 bases, and the junction held 9 bases outside the gene matches. This CDR3 spans 16 amino acids.

This clonotype was observed many times. The J gene is TRBJ2-5, the V gene TRBV20-1, with D maybe TRBD1 (8 bases). Germline V CDR1 and CDR2: DFQATT, SNEGSKA (reference sequence). V lost 5 bases to trimming and J lost 4 bases, with 17 bases between them. The CDR3 runs to 14 residues. CDR3 residues: CSAPRTGRGETQYF. Written as DNA, the CDR3 is TGCAGTGCTCCGCGGACAGGGAGGGGAGAGACCCAGTACTTC.